The 8 T cell receptor beta chains presented below share a single source sample, sequenced in a study of blood T cell repertoires in COVID-19. Clones were read by immunoSEQ multiplex PCR, and TCRdb kept only the in-frame ones, dropping some. The repertoire consists of some 100,000 clones, with around 85% occurring once and the leading ten covering nearly 4.5%. Source material: peripheral blood. Receptor source: a man aged 55 to 70 with acute or convalescent COVID-19.

As DNA, the CDR3 is TGTGCCAGCAGCTTAGCGGGGGAGGGGAATCAGCCCCAGCATTTT. As protein: CASSLAGEGNQPQHF. V and J are TRBV7-2 and TRBJ1-5, with D maybe TRBD1 (5 bases). This CDR3 spans 15 amino acids. The V gene lost 0 bases and the J gene lost 4 bases, with 10 bases spanning the gap. The germline gives CDR1 SGHTA, CDR2 FQGNSA.

The genes are TRBV5-1 and TRBJ2-4; D is possibly TRBD1 (6 bases). Germline V CDR1 and CDR2: SGHRS, YFSETQ. Trimming removed 4 bases from V and 6 bases from J, with 14 bases in between. The CDR3 covers 14 residues. CDR3 amino acids: CASSVPGAGNIQYF. CDR3 DNA sequence: TGCGCCAGCAGCGTCCCAGGGGCGGGAAACATTCAGTACTTC.

The CDR3 is CASRTGAGGTGELFF. CDR3 sequence (DNA): TGTGCCAGTAGGACAGGGGCGGGAGGGACCGGGGAGCTGTTTTTT. V gene TRBV19 combines with J gene TRBJ2-2; weak D call: TRBD2 (9 bases). This CDR3 spans 15 amino acids. The V gene lost 6 bases and the J gene lost 5 bases, with 16 bases spanning the gap. Germline V gives CDR1 LNHDA, CDR2 SQIVND (reference sequence).

The chain recombines TRBV6-2 or TRBV6-3 with TRBJ2-2; D is perhaps TRBD2 (6 bases). Germline CDR1 and CDR2: MNHEY and SVGEGT. The CDR3 loop spans 15 amino acids. Trimming removed 0 bases from V and 5 bases from J, with 10 bases in between. The CDR3 coding sequence is TGTGCCAGCAGTTACTCTGACGGAGGGACCGGGGAGCTGTTTTTT. This codes for CASSYSDGGTGELFF.

A word on this clone: An end of the junction differs from the germline gene, which may be a read error. J is TRBJ1-1 and V is TRBV6-6, with D perhaps TRBD1 (6 bases). This CDR3 has 14 residues. CDR1 and CDR2 (germline): MNHNY, SVGAGI (reference sequence). CDR3 DNA: TGTGCCAGCAGTTACTCATCTCGGGACACTCAAGCTTTCTTT. It translates to CASSYSSRDTQAFF.

The chain links TRBV11-3 to TRBJ2-3; D is undetermined. CDR1 is SGHNT and CDR2 is YENEEA in the germline V gene. The CDR3 length is 12 residues. The germline V and J ends were trimmed by 0 bases and 6 bases, with 4 bases remaining between them. This chain's CDR3 is CASSLDPDTQYF. The CDR3 coding sequence is TGTGCCAGCAGCTTAGATCCGGATACGCAGTATTTT. The full variable domain, its missing parts supplied by reference TRBV11-3 and TRBJ2-3, is EAGVVQSPRYKIIEKKQPVAFWCNPISGHNTLYWYLQNLGQGPELLIRYENEEAVDDSQLPKDRFSAERLKGVDSTLKIQPAELGDSAVYLCASSLDPDTQYFGPGTRLTVL.

This clone occurred once. The gene calls are TRBV6-5 and TRBJ1-1, with D possibly matching TRBD1 (6 bases). Germline V gene lookup returns CDR1 MNHEY and CDR2 SVGAGI. The CDR3 is 12 amino acids. With 6 bases removed from V and 6 bases from J, the gap between germline ends came to 11 bases. CDR3: CASRSDRPEAFF. CDR3 DNA: TGTGCCAGCAGGTCCGACAGGCCTGAAGCTTTCTTT.

This chain connects TRBV14 to TRBJ2-1, with D possibly TRBD1 on 5 matching bases. The CDR3 is made up of 15 amino acids. The germline gives CDR1 SGHDN, CDR2 FVKESK. V lost 4 bases to trimming and J lost 5 bases, with 15 bases between them. CDR3 DNA sequence: TGTGCCAGCAGCCCCTATAAGGGGTCCCACAATGAGCAGTTCTTC. Protein sequence: CASSPYKGSHNEQFF.